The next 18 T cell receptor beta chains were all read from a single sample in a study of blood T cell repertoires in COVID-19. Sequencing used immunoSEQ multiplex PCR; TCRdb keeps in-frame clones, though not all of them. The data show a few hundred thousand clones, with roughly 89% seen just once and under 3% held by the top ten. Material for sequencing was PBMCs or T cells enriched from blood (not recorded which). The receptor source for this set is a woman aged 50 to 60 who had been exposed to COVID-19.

For the CDR3, the DNA is TGTGCCAGCAGCCCCCTGGACAGGAAAGGACACGAGCAGTACTTC. Amino acids: CASSPLDRKGHEQYF. This rearrangement joins TRBV5-6 to TRBJ2-7; the match to TRBD1 covers 7 bases. Germline values: CDR1 SGHDT, CDR2 YYEEEE. V was pared by 4 bases and J by 5 bases, with 12 bases of the junction left unmatched. This CDR3 comprises 15 residues.

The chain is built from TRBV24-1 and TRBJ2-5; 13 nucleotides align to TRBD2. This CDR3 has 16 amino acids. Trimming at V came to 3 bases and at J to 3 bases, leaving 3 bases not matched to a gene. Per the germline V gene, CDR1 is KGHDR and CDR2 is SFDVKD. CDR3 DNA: TGTGCCACCAGTGATCCGGGACTAGCGGGGAAAGAGACCCAGTACTTC. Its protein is CATSDPGLAGKETQYF.

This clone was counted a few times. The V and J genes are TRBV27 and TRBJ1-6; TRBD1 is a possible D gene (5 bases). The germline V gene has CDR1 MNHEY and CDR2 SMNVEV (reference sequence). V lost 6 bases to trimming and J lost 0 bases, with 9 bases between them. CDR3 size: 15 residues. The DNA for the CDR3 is TGTGCCAGCAGACGACAGAGCTCCTATAATTCACCCCTCCACTTT. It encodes CASRRQSSYNSPLHF.

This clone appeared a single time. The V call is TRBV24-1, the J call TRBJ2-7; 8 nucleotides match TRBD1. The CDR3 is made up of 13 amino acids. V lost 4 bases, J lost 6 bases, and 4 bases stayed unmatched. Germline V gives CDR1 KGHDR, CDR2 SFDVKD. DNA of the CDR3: TGTGCCACCAGTGAAACCGGACAGGGCGAGCAGTACTTC. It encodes CATSETGQGEQYF.

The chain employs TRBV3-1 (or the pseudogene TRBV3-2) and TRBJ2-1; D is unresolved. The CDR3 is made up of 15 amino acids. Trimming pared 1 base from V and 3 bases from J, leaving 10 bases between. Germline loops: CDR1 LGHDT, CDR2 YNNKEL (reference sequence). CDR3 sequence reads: CASSQAQLDYNEQFF. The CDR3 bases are TGTGCCAGCAGCCAAGCCCAGCTAGACTACAATGAGCAGTTCTTC.

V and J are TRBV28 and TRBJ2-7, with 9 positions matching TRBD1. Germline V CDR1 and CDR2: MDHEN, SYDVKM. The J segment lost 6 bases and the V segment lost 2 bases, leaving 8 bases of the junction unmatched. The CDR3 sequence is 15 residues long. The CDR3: CASSLGGQGAAEQYF. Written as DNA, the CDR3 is TGTGCCAGCAGTTTAGGGGGACAGGGAGCTGCCGAGCAGTACTTC.

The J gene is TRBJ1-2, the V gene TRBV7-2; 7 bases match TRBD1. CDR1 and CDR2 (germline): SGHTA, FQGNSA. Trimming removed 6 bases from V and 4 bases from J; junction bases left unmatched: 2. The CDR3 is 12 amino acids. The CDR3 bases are TGTGCCAGCAGTAACAGGGGCTATGGCTACACCTTC. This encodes CASSNRGYGYTF.

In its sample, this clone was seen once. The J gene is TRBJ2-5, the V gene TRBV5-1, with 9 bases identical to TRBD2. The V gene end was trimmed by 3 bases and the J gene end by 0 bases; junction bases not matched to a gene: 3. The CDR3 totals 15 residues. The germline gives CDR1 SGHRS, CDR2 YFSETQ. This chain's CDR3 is CASSSKRGDQETQYF. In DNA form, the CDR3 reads TGCGCCAGCAGCTCAAAGCGGGGGGACCAAGAGACCCAGTACTTC.

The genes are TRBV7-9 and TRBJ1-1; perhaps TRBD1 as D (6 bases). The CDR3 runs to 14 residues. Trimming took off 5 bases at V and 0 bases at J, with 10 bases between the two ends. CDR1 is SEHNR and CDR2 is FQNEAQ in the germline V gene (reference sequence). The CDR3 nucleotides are TGTGCCAGCAGCCAACAGGGACTGAACACTGAAGCTTTCTTT. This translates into CASSQQGLNTEAFF. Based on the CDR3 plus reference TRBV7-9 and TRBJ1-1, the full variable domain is DTGVSQNPRHKITKRGQNVTFRCDPISEHNRLYWYRQTLGQGPEFLTYFQNEAQLEKSRLLSDRFSAERPKGSFSTLEIQRTEQGDSAMYLCASSQQGLNTEAFFGQGTRLTVV.

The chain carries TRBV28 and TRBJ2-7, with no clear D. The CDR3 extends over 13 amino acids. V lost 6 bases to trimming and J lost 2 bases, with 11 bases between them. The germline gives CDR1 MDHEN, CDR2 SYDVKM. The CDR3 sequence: CASSLTRAYEQYF. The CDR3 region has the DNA TGTGCCAGCAGCCTGACTCGGGCCTACGAGCAGTACTTC.

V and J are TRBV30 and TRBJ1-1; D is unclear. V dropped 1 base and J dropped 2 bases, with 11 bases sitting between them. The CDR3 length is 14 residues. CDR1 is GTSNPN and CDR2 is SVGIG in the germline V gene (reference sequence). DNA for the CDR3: TGTGCCTGGAGTGCCATTAACTCTAACACTGAAGCTTTCTTT. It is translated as CAWSAINSNTEAFF.

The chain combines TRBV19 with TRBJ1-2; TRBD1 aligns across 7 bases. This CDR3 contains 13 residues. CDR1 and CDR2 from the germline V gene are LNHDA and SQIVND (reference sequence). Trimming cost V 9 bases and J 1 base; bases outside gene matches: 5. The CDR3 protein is CASRDSVNYGYTF. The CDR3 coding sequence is TGTGCCAGCAGGGACAGCGTTAACTATGGCTACACCTTC. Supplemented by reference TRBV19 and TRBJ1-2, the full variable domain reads DGGITQSPKYLFRKEGQNVTLSCEQNLNHDAMYWYRQDPGQGLRLIYYSQIVNDFQKGDIAEGYSVSREKKESFPLTVTSAQKNPTAFYLCASRDSVNYGYTFGSGTRLTVV.

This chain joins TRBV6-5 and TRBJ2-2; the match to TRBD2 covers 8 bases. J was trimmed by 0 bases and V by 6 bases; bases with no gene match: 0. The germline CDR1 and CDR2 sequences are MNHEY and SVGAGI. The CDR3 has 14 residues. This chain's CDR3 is CASRAGANTGELFF. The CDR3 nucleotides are TGTGCCAGCAGAGCGGGGGCGAACACCGGGGAGCTGTTTTTT.

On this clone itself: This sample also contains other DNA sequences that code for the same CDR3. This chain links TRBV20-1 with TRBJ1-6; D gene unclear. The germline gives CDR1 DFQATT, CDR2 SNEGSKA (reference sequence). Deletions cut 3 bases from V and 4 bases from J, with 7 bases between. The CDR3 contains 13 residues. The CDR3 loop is CSASRGYNSPLHF. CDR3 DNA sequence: TGCAGTGCTAGTCGGGGTTATAATTCACCCCTCCACTTT.

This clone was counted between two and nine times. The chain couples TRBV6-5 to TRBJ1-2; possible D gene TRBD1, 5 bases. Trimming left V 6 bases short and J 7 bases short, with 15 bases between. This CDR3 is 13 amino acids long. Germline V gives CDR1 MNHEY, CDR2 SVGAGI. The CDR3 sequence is CASSGSGLTGYTF. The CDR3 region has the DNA TGTGCCAGCAGCGGATCAGGGCTCACTGGCTACACCTTC.

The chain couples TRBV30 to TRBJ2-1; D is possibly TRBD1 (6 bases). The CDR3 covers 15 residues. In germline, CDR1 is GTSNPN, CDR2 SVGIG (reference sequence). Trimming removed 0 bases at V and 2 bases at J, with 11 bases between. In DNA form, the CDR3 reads TGTGCCTGGAGTGTAGGGGGTACTACCTACAATGAGCAGTTCTTC. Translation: CAWSVGGTTYNEQFF.

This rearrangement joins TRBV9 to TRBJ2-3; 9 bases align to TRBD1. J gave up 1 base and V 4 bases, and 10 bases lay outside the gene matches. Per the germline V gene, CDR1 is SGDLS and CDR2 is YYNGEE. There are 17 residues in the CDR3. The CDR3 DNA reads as TGTGCCAGCAGCTTACAGGGGAGGACAGGGGGCACAGATACGCAGTATTTT. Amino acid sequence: CASSLQGRTGGTDTQYF.

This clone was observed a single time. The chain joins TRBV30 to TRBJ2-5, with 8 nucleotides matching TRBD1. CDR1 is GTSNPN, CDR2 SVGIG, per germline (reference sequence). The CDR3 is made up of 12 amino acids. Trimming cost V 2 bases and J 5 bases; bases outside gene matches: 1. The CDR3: CAWSTGGETQYF. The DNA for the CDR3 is TGTGCCTGGAGTACAGGGGGGGAGACCCAGTACTTC.